This TCR beta chain was profiled in a study of brain T cells in children with intractable seizures. General study findings and limits: Patients' HCMV serostatus was unknown; virus specificity rests on CDR3 similarity alone. Pre- and post-surgery blood differed in depth, so pre-surgery absences may be undersampling.

On this clone: Its antigen is not known.

This CDR3 has 14 residues. The germline gives CDR1 PRHDT, CDR2 FYEKMQ (reference sequence). Trimming shortened V by 2 bases and J by 3 bases, and 10 bases separated the two germline ends. The data were produced by immunoSEQ multiplex PCR, yet TCRdb's version contains in-frame clones alone and is incomplete. The sample lists under 45,000 clones, around 90% seen once, with 6.3% in the top ten. The sequenced cases were selected for having the highest brain T cell transcript signatures. Before surgery, patients took at least one anti-epileptic drug. The V and J genes are TRBV13 and TRBJ1-2; a weak D match, TRBD1 (6 bases). The sequences come from peripheral blood, collected at surgery. The clonotype was recovered from a girl aged 2-9 years with tuberous sclerosis and intractable seizures. In DNA, the CDR3 is TGTGCCAGCAGCTTACTACAGGGCTACTATGGCTACACCTTC. Encoded protein: CASSLLQGYYGYTF.